The rows below give T cell receptor beta chains drawn from one sample of a study of OX40 agonist ivuxolimab in advanced cancers. Method: immunoSEQ multiplex PCR; TCRdb's copy keeps in-frame clones and lacks some. The profile shows around 58,000 clones, about 94% of them singletons. The sample consisted of CD4+ or CD8+ T cells sorted from blood, taken in a trial of the OX40 agonist ivuxolimab. The receptors stem from an adult with an advanced solid tumor such as melanoma, head and neck, liver or kidney cancer. The CDR3 runs from the conserved cysteine through the conserved F or W. The D gene is left open where the match is weak. Clone size is given for some rows only: seen once, a few or many times, or a class if the clone is expanded.

>TRBV29-1|TRBJ2-1|.|.
TGCAGCGTTGAAGTGGGTATGTATGAGCAGTTCTTC
CSVEVGMYEQFF
>TRBV2|TRBJ1-6|.|TRBD1
TGTGCCAGCAAGAGGTCCTCGGACAGGGGGCTTCCACCCCTCCACTTT
CASKRSSDRGLPPLHF
>TRBV11-2|TRBJ1-3|.|.
TGTGCCAGCAGCTCCCCACGAGAAACTGGAAACACCATATATTTT
CASSSPRETGNTIYF
>TRBV6-5|TRBJ2-7|.|TRBD2
TGTGCCAGCAGTTACTTCGGGAGGGCCCCCTACGAGCAGTACTTC
CASSYFGRAPYEQYF
>TRBV28|TRBJ1-3|.|.
TGTGCCAGCAGCCTTGGAAACACCATATATTTT
CASSLGNTIYF
>TRBV5-6|TRBJ2-7|.|.
TGTGCCAGCAGCTTGTTCGCGGGTTACGAGCAGTACTTC
CASSLFAGYEQYF
>TRBV30|TRBJ2-3|.|TRBD2
TGTGCCTGGAGTGTAGGTGCGGGAGGGCCCGCAGATACGCAGTATTTT
CAWSVGAGGPADTQYF
>TRBV19|TRBJ2-2|.|.
TGTGCCACTGCAGACAGGTTCTCGGTCGGGGAGCTGTTTTTT
CATADRFSVGELFF
>TRBV4-1|TRBJ2-1|.|TRBD2
TGCGCCAGCAGCCAAGTAAGTGAACTAGCGAACAACAATGAGCAGTTCTTC
CASSQVSELANNNEQFF
>TRBV11-1|TRBJ2-7|.|.
TGTGCCAGCAGCCTGGACTACCGCGAGCAGTACTTC
CASSLDYREQYF
>TRBV29-1|TRBJ1-1|.|.
TGCAGCGTCAGGTTCAACACGGCGAACACTGAAGCTTTCTTT
CSVRFNTANTEAFF
>TRBV19|TRBJ2-7|.|TRBD1
TGTGCCAGTAGGCCCGGGACAGGGCCCTACGAGCAGTACTTC
CASRPGTGPYEQYF
>TRBV14|TRBJ2-3|few|TRBD2
TGTGCCAGCAGCCTCATAGCGGGGTGGAGCACAGATACGCAGTATTTT
CASSLIAGWSTDTQYF
>TRBV29-1|TRBJ2-3|.|.
TGCAGCGTTGAAGATTGGAGGGCAGGGAATAGGAATACGCAGTATTTT
CSVEDWRAGNRNTQYF
>TRBV7-6|TRBJ2-5|.|.
TGTGCCAGCAGCTTACAATGGGGCCCATCCGAGACCCAGTACTTC
CASSLQWGPSETQYF
>TRBV13|TRBJ1-5|.|.
TGTGCCAGCAGCTTAGCGGGGGAGGGAAATCAGCCCCAGCATTTT
CASSLAGEGNQPQHF
>TRBV7-2|TRBJ2-5|.|TRBD1
TGTGCCAGCACCTCGACAGGGGGCAAGGTAGAGACCCAGTACTTC
CASTSTGGKVETQYF
>TRBV30|TRBJ2-5|.|.
TGTGCCTGGAGTGTATTGCAGGCAGCCCACCAAGAGACCCAGTACTTC
CAWSVLQAAHQETQYF
>TRBV4-3|TRBJ2-5|.|.
TGCGCCAGCAGCCAAGATCGGGGCCAAGAGACCCAGTACTTC
CASSQDRGQETQYF
>TRBV14|TRBJ2-7|.|TRBD1
TGTGCCAGCAGCATGGGACAGGGTAGATACGAGCAGTACTTC
CASSMGQGRYEQYF
>TRBV19|TRBJ2-3|once|TRBD2
TGTGCCACCTCCCCCCGGACTAGCGGGATTCAGAAAGATACGCAGTATTTT
CATSPRTSGIQKDTQYF
>TRBV7-9|TRBJ2-6|.|.
TGTGCCAGCAGGACACTAGGGGTGATTGGGGAATCTGGGGCCAACGTCCTGACTTTC
CASRTLGVIGESGANVLTF
>TRBV7-9|TRBJ1-2|.|.
TGTGCCAGCAGCTTCGGGACGGGCGGCTACACCTTC
CASSFGTGGYTF
>TRBV27|TRBJ2-7|.|.
TGTGCCAGCAGCCGTGGGACTCGCTGGGAGCAGTACTTC
CASSRGTRWEQYF
>TRBV6-4|TRBJ1-2|.|.
TGTGCCAGCAGTCCGGGAGTCAACTATGGCTACACCTTC
CASSPGVNYGYTF
>TRBV7-2|TRBJ2-7|medium-sized|TRBD2
TGTGCCAGCAGCTTAGGAGCTAGCGGTTACGAGCAGTACTTC
CASSLGASGYEQYF
>TRBV23-1|TRBJ2-7|.|.
TGCGCCAGCAGTCAATCCAAAGGGGACGGACCTTATTACGAGCAGTACTTC
CASSQSKGDGPYYEQYF
>TRBV15|TRBJ2-7|.|TRBD1
TGTGCCACCAGCGACCCCCGCAGGGGGCGTTACGAGCAGTACTTC
CATSDPRRGRYEQYF